The source of this TCR beta chain is a study of shared T cell receptors in the human thymus. Trimming pared 4 bases from V and 6 bases from J, leaving 25 bases between. Germline loops: CDR1 SGHDT, CDR2 YYEEEE. The CDR3 is 17 amino acids. Repertoires were generated with immunoSEQ multiplex PCR, while TCRdb's copy carries only in-frame clones and drops some. The sample has some 720,000 clones, roughly 90% seen once. The same data also contributed to another study, on human thymus T cells. Per that study: Thymus was obtained from resections taken during corrective heart surgery. Thymic and blood repertoires appeared to show biased V and J gene usage. Related reports documented highly overlapping thymic repertoires among unrelated individuals.

Sequences were obtained from thymocytes. The chain has TRBV5-6 and TRBJ1-2; D may be TRBD1 (6 bases). The clonotype comes from a boy under two years old with a congenital heart defect. The CDR3 protein is CASSRGGVRVGIDGYTF. The CDR3 DNA is TGTGCCAGCAGCAGGGGGGGGGTCCGGGTTGGGATTGATGGCTACACCTTC. Using reference TRBV5-6 and TRBJ1-2 for the parts outside the CDR3, the full variable domain is DAGVTQSPTHLIKTRGQQVTLRCSPKSGHDTVSWYQQALGQGPQFIFQYYEEEERQRGNFPDRFSGHQFPNYSSELNVNALLLGDSALYLCASSRGGVRVGIDGYTFGSGTRLTVV.